Below are 18 T cell receptor beta chains sequenced from a single sample in a study of T cells in Graves' hyperthyroidism and ophthalmopathy. RNA transcripts yielded amplified TCR beta CDR3 regions. During a first-round RT-PCR of the TCR CDR3, the HTBI primer set was used. A single record per CDR3 protein comes from TCRdb applying MiXCR to the multiplex PCR reads. The sample has roughly 420,000 distinct CDR3 sequences; roughly an eighth are singletons. Input material: blood. Receptor source: a woman aged 18 to 35 with Graves' hyperthyroidism.

This clonotype has a count of ten or more. The rearrangement joins TRBV7-9 to TRBJ2-1; D perhaps matches TRBD2 (5 bases). Germline lookup yields CDR1 SEHNR and CDR2 FQNEAQ (reference sequence). Trimming left V 5 bases short and J 3 bases short, with 11 bases between. This CDR3 is 14 amino acids long. CDR3 residues: CASSPGGIYNEQFF. The DNA for the CDR3 is TGTGCCAGCAGCCCAGGAGGAATCTACAATGAGCAGTTCTTC.

This clonotype was seen many times. V and J are TRBV29-1 and TRBJ1-1, with D unresolved. Looked up from germline, CDR1 is SQVTM and CDR2 is ANQGSEA. Trimming took 1 base from V and 0 from J, leaving 6 bases between them. The CDR3 is 13 amino acids. As DNA, the CDR3 is TGCAGCGTTGAAGGGACCTTGAACACTGAAGCTTTCTTT. Amino acid sequence: CSVEGTLNTEAFF.

This clonotype was picked up many times. CDR3 in amino acids: CSVRQAHWNEKLFF. The CDR3 bases are TGCAGCGTCCGACAGGCCCACTGGAATGAAAAACTGTTTTTT. The genes are TRBV29-1 and TRBJ1-4, with a weak D call TRBD1 (6 bases). Germline loops: CDR1 SQVTM, CDR2 ANQGSEA. Trimming removed 6 bases at V and 5 bases at J, with 16 bases between. The CDR3 runs 14 residues.

The sample holds many counts of this clonotype. This chain connects TRBV5-1 to TRBJ2-3, with D tentatively TRBD2 (6 bases). V lost 2 bases, J lost 6 bases, and 13 bases lay in between. Germline CDR1 SGHRS, CDR2 YFSETQ. The CDR3 covers 14 residues. The CDR3: CASSLGGEVDTQYF. The CDR3 DNA reads TGCGCCAGCAGCTTAGGCGGGGAGGTGGATACGCAGTATTTT.

This clonotype has a count of ten or more. The rearrangement uses TRBV5-1 and TRBJ1-2; D is unclear. Germline CDR1 reads SGHRS; CDR2 reads YFSETQ. The V end lost 0 bases, the J end lost 7 bases, and 13 bases lay between the germline ends. This CDR3 has 14 residues. CDR3 sequence (DNA): TGCGCCAGCAGCTTGGTGGGAGGAGTAGGTGGCTACACCTTC. Encoded protein: CASSLVGGVGGYTF.

This clonotype was counted at least ten times. The chain couples TRBV2 to TRBJ2-1; possibly TRBD2 for D (7 bases). Trimming pared 7 bases from V and 4 bases from J, leaving 23 bases between. This CDR3 spans 17 amino acids. Germline CDR1 and CDR2: SNHLY and FYNNEI. CDR3 loop: CASTEYGGGGVYNEQFF. The CDR3 nucleotides are TGTGCCAGCACCGAATACGGCGGGGGCGGGGTTTACAATGAGCAGTTCTTC.

The chain combines TRBV28 with TRBJ2-1, with D perhaps TRBD2 (6 bases). V lost 5 bases and J 7 bases, leaving 24 bases between the germline ends. The CDR3 loop spans 17 amino acids. CDR1 is MDHEN and CDR2 is SYDVKM in the germline V gene. The CDR3 spells CASSLYLFGGSENEQFF. CDR3 in DNA: TGTGCCAGCAGTCTTTATTTGTTCGGGGGATCTGAAAATGAGCAGTTCTTC.

This clonotype appeared many times. The chain couples TRBV6-5 to TRBJ1-2; TRBD1 agrees at 8 bases. The V segment lost 2 bases and the J segment 5 bases; nucleotides outside the gene matches: 1. The CDR3 extends over 13 amino acids. Germline V gene sequence: CDR1 MNHEY, CDR2 SVGAGI. DNA of the CDR3: TGTGCCAGCAGTTACACAGGGGGTTATGGCTACACCTTC. This translates into CASSYTGGYGYTF.

There are many counts of this clonotype. This chain joins TRBV2 and TRBJ2-1; TRBD2 matches 12 bases. From germline, CDR1 is SNHLY and CDR2 FYNNEI. The CDR3 runs 14 residues. Germline trimming cut 9 bases from V and 7 bases from J; bases unmatched to any gene: 7. The CDR3 protein is CAREYGLAGNEQFF. In DNA, the CDR3 is TGTGCCAGGGAGTACGGACTAGCGGGGAATGAGCAGTTCTTC.

The sample holds many counts of this clonotype. V usage is TRBV5-5 and J usage is TRBJ1-1, with D possibly being TRBD1 (5 bases). The CDR3 loop spans 15 amino acids. Germline CDR1 reads SGHKS; CDR2 reads YYEKEE (reference sequence). V lost 4 bases and J lost 3, with 16 bases in between. The CDR3 DNA reads TGTGCCAGCAGCCCAATTGGGGGAGGGGACACTGAAGCTTTCTTT. Translation: CASSPIGGGDTEAFF.

This clonotype was seen repeatedly, ten times or more. The chain joins TRBV11-2 to TRBJ1-1; 8 bases fit TRBD1. J was trimmed by 7 bases and V by 2 bases; bases with no gene match: 15. The CDR3 contains 17 residues. Germline V lookup: CDR1 SGHAT, CDR2 FQNNGV. The CDR3 loop reads CASSLRTGGYSSIEAFF. The CDR3 DNA reads as TGTGCCAGCAGCTTACGAACAGGGGGTTACTCCTCGATTGAAGCTTTCTTT.

The CDR3 sequence is CASSYGTSGRAALYEQYF. CDR3 coding DNA: TGTGCCAGCAGTTACGGGACTAGCGGGAGGGCCGCGTTGTACGAGCAGTACTTC. This rearrangement joins TRBV6-9 to TRBJ2-7, with 16 bases fitting TRBD2. This CDR3 is 18 amino acids long. With 3 bases clipped from V and 4 bases from J, the junction kept 9 bases outside the gene matches. The V gene's germline CDR1 is MNHGY and CDR2 SVAAGI.

This clonotype was observed a few times. V and J are TRBV28 and TRBJ1-6; no reliable D call. The CDR3 is 14 amino acids. The V and J ends lost 3 bases and 4 bases respectively, with 7 bases between them. Per the germline V gene, CDR1 is MDHEN and CDR2 is SYDVKM. The chain's CDR3 is CASSFSPYNSPLHF. In nucleotides, the CDR3 is TGTGCCAGCAGTTTCAGTCCGTATAATTCACCCCTCCACTTT.

V is TRBV10-3 and J is TRBJ2-1; 10 bases agree with TRBD2. The CDR3 is made up of 15 amino acids. Unmatched junction bases numbered 4, after V lost 3 bases and J lost 5 bases. Germline V gene data show CDR1 as ENHRY and CDR2 as SYGVKD. CDR3 residues: CAISELGTSDNEQFF. CDR3 bases: TGTGCCATCAGTGAACTCGGGACTAGCGACAATGAGCAGTTCTTC.

This clonotype was seen at least ten times. The rearrangement links TRBV5-8 to TRBJ1-1, with a possible D match to TRBD1 (6 bases). The CDR3 extends over 15 amino acids. V was trimmed by 2 bases and J by 1 base, leaving 12 bases between them. Germline CDR1 and CDR2: SGHTS and YDEGEE. The chain's CDR3 is CASSFRGAPNTEAFF. For the CDR3, the DNA is TGTGCCAGCAGCTTCCGGGGGGCGCCGAACACTGAAGCTTTCTTT. The complete variable domain, with remaining parts taken from reference TRBV5-8 and TRBJ1-1, reads EAGVTQSPTHLIKTRGQQATLRCSPISGHTSVYWYQQALGLGLQFLLWYDEGEERNRGNFPPRFSGRQFPNYSSELNVNALELEDSALYLCASSFRGAPNTEAFFGQGTRLTVV.

This clonotype has ten or more counts. This rearrangement joins TRBV7-9 to TRBJ2-1; a possible D gene is TRBD2 (6 bases). V was pared by 9 bases and J by 6 bases, with 18 bases between. The CDR3 runs to 14 residues. Germline values: CDR1 SEHNR, CDR2 FQNEAQ (reference sequence). Here the CDR3 DNA reads TGTGCCAGTATCGAAAGCGTCGGGGGCAATGAGCAGTTCTTC. It is translated as CASIESVGGNEQFF.

About this clonotype: Since the CDR3 does not end with the conserved phenylalanine or tryptophan, this likely comes from a read error. J is TRBJ2-4 and V is TRBV9, with D possibly being TRBD1 (6 bases). The CDR3 is made up of 16 amino acids. Germline CDR1 reads SGDLS; CDR2 reads YYNGEE. V was cut by 0 bases and J by 0 bases, with 10 bases left in between. As DNA, the CDR3 is TGTGCCAGCAGCGTAGGACAGGCACTAGCCAAAAACATTCAGTACCTC. Amino acids: CASSVGQALAKNIQYL.

This clonotype showed up many times. This rearrangement joins TRBV20-1 to TRBJ2-7, with TRBD2 matching 16 bases. The CDR3 contains 17 residues. The V and J ends lost 0 bases and 4 bases, in that order; junction bases with no gene match: 6. The germline V gene encodes CDR1 DFQATT and CDR2 SNEGSKA (reference sequence). Here the CDR3 DNA reads TGCAGTGCTAGAGATCAGGGACTAGCGGGAGGGCGGTACGAGCAGTACTTC. It specifies CSARDQGLAGGRYEQYF.